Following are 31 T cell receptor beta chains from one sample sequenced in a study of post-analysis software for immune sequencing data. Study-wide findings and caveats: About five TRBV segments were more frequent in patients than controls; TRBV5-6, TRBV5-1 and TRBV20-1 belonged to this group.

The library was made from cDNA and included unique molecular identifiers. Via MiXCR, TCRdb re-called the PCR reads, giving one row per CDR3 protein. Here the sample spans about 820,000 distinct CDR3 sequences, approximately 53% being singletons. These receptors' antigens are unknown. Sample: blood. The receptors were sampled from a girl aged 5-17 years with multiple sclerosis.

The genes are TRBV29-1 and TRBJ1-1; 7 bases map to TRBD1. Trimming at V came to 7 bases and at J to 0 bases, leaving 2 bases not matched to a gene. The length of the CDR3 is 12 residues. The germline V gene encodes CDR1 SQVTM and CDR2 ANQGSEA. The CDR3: CSATGVNTEAFF. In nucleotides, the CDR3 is TGCAGCGCTACAGGGGTGAACACTGAAGCTTTCTTT.

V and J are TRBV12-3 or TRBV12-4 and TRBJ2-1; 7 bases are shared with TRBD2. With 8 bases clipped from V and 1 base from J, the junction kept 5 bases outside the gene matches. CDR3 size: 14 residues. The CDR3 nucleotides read TGTGCCAGCGGGCTAGCGGTTTCCTACAATGAGCAGTTCTTC. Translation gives CASGLAVSYNEQFF.

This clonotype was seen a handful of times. CDR3 loop: CAISDPSSAVLGANVLTF. CDR3 nucleotides: TGTGCCATCAGTGACCCGTCTAGCGCAGTCTTGGGGGCCAACGTCCTGACTTTC. The J gene is TRBJ2-6, the V gene TRBV10-3; D might be TRBD2 (6 bases). The CDR3 length is 18 residues. The germline CDR1 and CDR2 sequences are ENHRY and SYGVKD. The germline V and J ends were trimmed by 3 bases and 4 bases, with 19 bases remaining between them.

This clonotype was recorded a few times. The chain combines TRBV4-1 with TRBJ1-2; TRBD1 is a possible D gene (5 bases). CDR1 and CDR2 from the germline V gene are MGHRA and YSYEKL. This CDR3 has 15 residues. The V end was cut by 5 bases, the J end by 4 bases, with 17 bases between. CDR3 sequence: CASSYLTTGAYGYTF. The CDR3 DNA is TGCGCCAGCAGCTACTTGACAACAGGAGCCTATGGCTACACCTTC.

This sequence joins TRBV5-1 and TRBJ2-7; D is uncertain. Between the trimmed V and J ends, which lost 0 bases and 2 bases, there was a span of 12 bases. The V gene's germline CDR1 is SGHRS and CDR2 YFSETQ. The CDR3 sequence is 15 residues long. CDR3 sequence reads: CASSLGVEQTYEQYF. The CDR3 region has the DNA TGCGCCAGCAGCTTGGGAGTAGAACAGACCTACGAGCAGTACTTC.

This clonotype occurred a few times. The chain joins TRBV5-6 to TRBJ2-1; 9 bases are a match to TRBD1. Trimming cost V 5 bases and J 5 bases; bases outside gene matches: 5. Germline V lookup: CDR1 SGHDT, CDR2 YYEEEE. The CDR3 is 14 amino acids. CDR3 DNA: TGTGCCAGCAGTTATGGGACAGGGAACAATGAGCAGTTCTTC. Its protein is CASSYGTGNNEQFF.

DNA for the CDR3: TGTGCCAGCGTACCCGGTCGGTGGGGAACGCAGTATTTT. Translated: CASVPGRWGTQYF. The chain carries TRBV6-1 and TRBJ2-3; D call uncertain. Germline CDR1 MNHNS, CDR2 SASEGT. This CDR3 has 13 amino acids. Deletions cut 8 bases from V and 9 bases from J, with 18 bases between.

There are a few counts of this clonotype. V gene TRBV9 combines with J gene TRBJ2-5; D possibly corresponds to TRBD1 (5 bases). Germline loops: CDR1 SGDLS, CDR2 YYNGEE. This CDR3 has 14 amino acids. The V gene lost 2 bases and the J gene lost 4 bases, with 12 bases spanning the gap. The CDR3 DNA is TGTGCCAGCAGCGTGGATCTAGGGGCAGAGACCCAGTACTTC. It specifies CASSVDLGAETQYF.

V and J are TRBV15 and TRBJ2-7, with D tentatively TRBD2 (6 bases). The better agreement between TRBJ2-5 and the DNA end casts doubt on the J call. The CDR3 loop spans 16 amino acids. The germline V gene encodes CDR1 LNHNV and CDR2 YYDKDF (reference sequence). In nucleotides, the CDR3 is TGTGCCACCAGCGGGAGGACGAGTTCTCAAGATGAGACCCAGTACTTC. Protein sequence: CATSGRTSSQDETQYF.

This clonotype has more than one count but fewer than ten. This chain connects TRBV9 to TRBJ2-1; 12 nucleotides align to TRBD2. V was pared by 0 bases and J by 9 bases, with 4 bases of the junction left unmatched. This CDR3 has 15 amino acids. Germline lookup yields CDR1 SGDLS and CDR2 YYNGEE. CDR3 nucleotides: TGTGCCAGCAGCGTAGGACTAGCGGGAGTACCTGAGCAGTTCTTC. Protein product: CASSVGLAGVPEQFF.

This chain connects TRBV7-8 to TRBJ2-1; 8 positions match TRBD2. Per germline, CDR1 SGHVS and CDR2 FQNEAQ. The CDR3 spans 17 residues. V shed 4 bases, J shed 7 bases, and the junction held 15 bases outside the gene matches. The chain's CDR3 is CASSSPRAGVRFNEQFF. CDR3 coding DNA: TGTGCCAGCAGCTCCCCTCGAGCGGGAGTAAGATTTAATGAGCAGTTCTTC. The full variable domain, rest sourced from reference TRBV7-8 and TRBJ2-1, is GAGVSQSPRYKVAKRGQDVALRCDPISGHVSLFWYQQALGQGPEFLTYFQNEAQLDKSGLPSDRFFAERPEGSVSTLKIQRTQQEDSAVYLCASSSPRAGVRFNEQFFGPGTRLTVL.

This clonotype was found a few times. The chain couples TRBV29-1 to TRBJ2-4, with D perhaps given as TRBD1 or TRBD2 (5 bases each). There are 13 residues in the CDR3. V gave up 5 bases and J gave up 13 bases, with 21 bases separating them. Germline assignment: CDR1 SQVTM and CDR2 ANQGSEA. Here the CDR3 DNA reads TGCAGCGTTTGTGTGGTCCCCGTGGGGGAGCAGTACTTC. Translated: CSVCVVPVGEQYF. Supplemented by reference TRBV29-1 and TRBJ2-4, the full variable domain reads SAVISQKPSRDICQRGTSLTIQCQVDSQVTMMFWYRQQPGQSLTLIATANQGSEATYESGFVIDKFPISRPNLTFSTLTVSNMSPEDSSIYLCSVCVVPVGEQYFGAGTRLSVL.

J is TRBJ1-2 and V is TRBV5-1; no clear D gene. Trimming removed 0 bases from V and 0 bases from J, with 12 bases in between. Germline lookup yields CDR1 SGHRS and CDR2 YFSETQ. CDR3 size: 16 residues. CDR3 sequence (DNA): TGCGCCAGCAGCTTGGCCGCGGGAGCACCTAACTATGGCTACACCTTC. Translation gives CASSLAAGAPNYGYTF.

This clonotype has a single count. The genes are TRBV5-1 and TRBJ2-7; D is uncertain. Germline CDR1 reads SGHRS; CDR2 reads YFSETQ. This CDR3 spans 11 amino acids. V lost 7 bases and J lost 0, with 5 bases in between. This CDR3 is CASASSYEQYF. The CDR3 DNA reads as TGCGCCAGCGCTTCCTCCTACGAGCAGTACTTC.

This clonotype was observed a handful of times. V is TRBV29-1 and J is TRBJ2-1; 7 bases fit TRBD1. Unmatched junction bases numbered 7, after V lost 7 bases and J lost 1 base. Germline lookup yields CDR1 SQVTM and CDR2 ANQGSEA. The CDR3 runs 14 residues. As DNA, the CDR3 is TGCAGCGCCTCGACAGGGCGATCCTACAATGAGCAGTTCTTC. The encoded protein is CSASTGRSYNEQFF.

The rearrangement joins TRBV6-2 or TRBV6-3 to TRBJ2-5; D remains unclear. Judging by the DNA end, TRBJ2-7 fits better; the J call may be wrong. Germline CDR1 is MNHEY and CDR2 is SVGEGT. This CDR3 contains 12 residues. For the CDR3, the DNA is TGTGCCAGCAGTTACCCAAGAGCCGAGCAGTACTTC. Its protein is CASSYPRAEQYF.

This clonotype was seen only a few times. CDR3 loop: CSVEPGDYGYTF. Written as DNA, the CDR3 is TGCAGCGTTGAGCCAGGGGACTATGGCTACACCTTC. This chain joins TRBV29-1 and TRBJ1-2, with a weak D call TRBD1 (6 bases). The ends were cut back, 3 bases at V and 3 bases at J, with 8 bases in the middle. Germline-derived CDR1 and CDR2 are SQVTM and ANQGSEA. The CDR3 spans 12 residues.

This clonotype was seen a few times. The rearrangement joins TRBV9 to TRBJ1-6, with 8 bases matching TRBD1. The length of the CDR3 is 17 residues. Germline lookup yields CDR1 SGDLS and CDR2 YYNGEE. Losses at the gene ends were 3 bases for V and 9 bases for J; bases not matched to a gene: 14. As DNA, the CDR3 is TGTGCCAGCAGCGCTCCTCTGGGCAGGGGGCATCGTTCACCCCTCCACTTT. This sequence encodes CASSAPLGRGHRSPLHF.

The CDR3 DNA reads as TGTGCCAGCAGCCCCGGGACAGGGGTCCAAGAGACCCAGTACTTC. Its protein product is CASSPGTGVQETQYF. This rearrangement joins TRBV6-5 to TRBJ2-5; 10 nucleotides agree with TRBD1. Unmatched junction bases numbered 5, after V lost 6 bases and J lost 1 base. The CDR3 runs 15 residues. Per the germline V gene, CDR1 is MNHEY and CDR2 is SVGAGI.

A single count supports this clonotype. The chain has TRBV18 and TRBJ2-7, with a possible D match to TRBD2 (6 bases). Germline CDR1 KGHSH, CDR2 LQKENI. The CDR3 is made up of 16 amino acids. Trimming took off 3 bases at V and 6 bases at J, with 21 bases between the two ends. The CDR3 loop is CASSPKTRTSEGEQYF. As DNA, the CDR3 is TGTGCCAGCTCACCGAAGACTAGAACTTCGGAGGGCGAGCAGTACTTC.

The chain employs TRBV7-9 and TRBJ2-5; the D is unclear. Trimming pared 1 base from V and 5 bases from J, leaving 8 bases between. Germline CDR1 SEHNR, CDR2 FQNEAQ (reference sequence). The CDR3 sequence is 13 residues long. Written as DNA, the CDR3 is TGTGCCAGCAGCTTAGTCCTACGCGAGACCCAGTACTTC. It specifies CASSLVLRETQYF. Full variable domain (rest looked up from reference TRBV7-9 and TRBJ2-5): DTGVSQNPRHKITKRGQNVTFRCDPISEHNRLYWYRQTLGQGPEFLTYFQNEAQLEKSRLLSDRFSAERPKGSFSTLEIQRTEQGDSAMYLCASSLVLRETQYFGPGTRLLVL.

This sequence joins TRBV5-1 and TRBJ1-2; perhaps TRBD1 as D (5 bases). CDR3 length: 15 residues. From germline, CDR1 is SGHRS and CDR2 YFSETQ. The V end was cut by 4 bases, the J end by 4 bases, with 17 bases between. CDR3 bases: TGCGCCAGCAGCCTTACAGGTGGTGGGTTCTATGGCTACACCTTC. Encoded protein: CASSLTGGGFYGYTF.

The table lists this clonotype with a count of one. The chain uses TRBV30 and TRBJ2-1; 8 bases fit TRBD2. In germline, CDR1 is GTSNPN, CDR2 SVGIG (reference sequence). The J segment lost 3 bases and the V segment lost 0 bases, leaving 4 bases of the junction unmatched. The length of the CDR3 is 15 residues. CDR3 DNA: TGTGCCTGGAGTGTAAGGACTAGCAGCTACAATGAGCAGTTCTTC. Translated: CAWSVRTSSYNEQFF.

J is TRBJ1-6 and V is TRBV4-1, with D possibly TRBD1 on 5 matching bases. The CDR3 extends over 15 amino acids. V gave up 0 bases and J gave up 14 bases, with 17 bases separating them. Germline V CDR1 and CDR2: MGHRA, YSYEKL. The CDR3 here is CASSQDFLLGVTLHF. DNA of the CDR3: TGCGCCAGCAGCCAAGATTTCCTCCTGGGGGTCACCCTCCACTTT.

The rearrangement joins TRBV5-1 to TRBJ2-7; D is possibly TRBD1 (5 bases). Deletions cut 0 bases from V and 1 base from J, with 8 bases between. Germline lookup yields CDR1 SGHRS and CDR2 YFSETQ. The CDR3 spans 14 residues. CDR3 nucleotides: TGCGCCAGCAGCTTGGACGACAGTTCCTACGAGCAGTACTTC. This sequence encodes CASSLDDSSYEQYF.

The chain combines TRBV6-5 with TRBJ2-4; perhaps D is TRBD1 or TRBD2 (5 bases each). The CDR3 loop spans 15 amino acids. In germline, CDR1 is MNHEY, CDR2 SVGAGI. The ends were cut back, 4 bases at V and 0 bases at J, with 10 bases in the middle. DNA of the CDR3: TGTGCCAGCAGTTCCGGGGACCTAGCCAAAAACATTCAGTACTTC. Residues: CASSSGDLAKNIQYF.

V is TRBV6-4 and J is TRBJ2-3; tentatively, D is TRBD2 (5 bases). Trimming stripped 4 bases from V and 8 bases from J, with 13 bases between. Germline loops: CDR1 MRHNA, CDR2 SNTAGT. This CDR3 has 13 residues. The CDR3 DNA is TGTGCCAGCAGTGCCCAAGCTGGAGGTACGCAGTATTTT. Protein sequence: CASSAQAGGTQYF.

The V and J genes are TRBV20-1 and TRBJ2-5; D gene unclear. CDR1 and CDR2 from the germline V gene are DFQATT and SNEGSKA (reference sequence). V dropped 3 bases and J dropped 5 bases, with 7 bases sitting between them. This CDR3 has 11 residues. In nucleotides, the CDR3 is TGCAGTGCTAGTTCTTCCGAGACCCAGTACTTC. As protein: CSASSSETQYF.

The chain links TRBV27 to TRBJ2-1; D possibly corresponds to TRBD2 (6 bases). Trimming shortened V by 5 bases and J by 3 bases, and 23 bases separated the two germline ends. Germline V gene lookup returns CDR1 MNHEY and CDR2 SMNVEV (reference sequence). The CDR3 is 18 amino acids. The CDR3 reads CASSLRPPKRRDYNEQFF. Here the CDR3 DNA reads TGTGCCAGCAGTCTTCGTCCCCCTAAGCGGAGGGACTACAATGAGCAGTTCTTC.

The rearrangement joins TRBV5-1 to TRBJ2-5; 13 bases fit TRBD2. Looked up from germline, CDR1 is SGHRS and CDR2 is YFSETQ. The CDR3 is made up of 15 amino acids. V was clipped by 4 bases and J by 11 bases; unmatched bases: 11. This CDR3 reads CASSDGTSGNGEQYF. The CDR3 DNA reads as TGCGCCAGCAGCGACGGGACTAGCGGGAATGGGGAGCAGTACTTC.

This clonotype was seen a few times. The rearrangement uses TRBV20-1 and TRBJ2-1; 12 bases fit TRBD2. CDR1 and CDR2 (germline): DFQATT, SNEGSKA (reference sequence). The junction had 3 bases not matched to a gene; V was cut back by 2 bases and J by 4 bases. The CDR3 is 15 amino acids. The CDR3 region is CSARRLAGGYNEQFF. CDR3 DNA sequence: TGCAGTGCTAGACGGCTAGCGGGAGGGTACAATGAGCAGTTCTTC.